A single sample is the source of the 5 T cell receptor beta chains below, sequenced in a study of T-cell memory formation after mild COVID-19. TCRdb re-analysed the 5' RACE reads in MiXCR, keeping a single row per CDR3 protein. The sample gives about 270,000 distinct CDR3 sequences, over 15% of which show up once; 20% to 25% is in the top ten. The sample comprised PBMCs or a T cell subset sorted from them (not recorded which). The receptors were gathered from a young man who had mild COVID-19 (a few samples of this study predate the infection). Cell type and time point are not known.

This clonotype was observed a few times. V usage is TRBV27 and J usage is TRBJ2-2; D possibly matches TRBD1 or TRBD2 (5 bases each). V lost 5 bases, J lost 4 bases, and 11 bases lay in between. The CDR3 contains 14 residues. Germline lookup yields CDR1 MNHEY and CDR2 SMNVEV (reference sequence). CDR3 sequence reads: CASSRGPSTGELFF. The CDR3, as DNA: TGTGCCAGCAGTAGGGGACCGAGCACCGGGGAGCTGTTTTTT.

V is TRBV29-1 and J is TRBJ2-3; D perhaps matches TRBD1 (7 bases). CDR1 and CDR2 from the germline V gene are SQVTM and ANQGSEA. The V end lost 0 bases, the J end lost 5 bases, and 15 bases lay between the germline ends. This CDR3 spans 15 amino acids. The CDR3 sequence: CSVEDFRGAEDTQYF. The DNA of the CDR3 is TGCAGCGTTGAAGATTTCAGGGGGGCGGAAGATACGCAGTATTTT.

This chain links TRBV20-1 with TRBJ2-7; D remains unclear. V lost 4 bases, J lost 0 bases, and 13 bases lay in between. CDR1 and CDR2 (germline): DFQATT, SNEGSKA (reference sequence). The CDR3 is made up of 14 amino acids. The CDR3 nucleotides are TGCAGTGCTAATTCTCCACGGATCTCCTACGAGCAGTACGTC. It codes for CSANSPRISYEQYV.

In this sample, this clonotype turned up once. V usage is TRBV6-2 or TRBV6-3 and J usage is TRBJ2-2; 7 positions match TRBD2. Unmatched junction bases numbered 18, after V lost 10 bases and J lost 7 bases. Germline V lookup: CDR1 MNHEY, CDR2 SVGEGT. The CDR3 has 16 amino acids. CDR3 amino acids: CAISLRYSGDGGELFF. CDR3 sequence (DNA): TGTGCCATCAGCCTCCGGTACAGCGGGGATGGCGGGGAGCTGTTTTTT.

This clonotype was detected only once. This sequence joins TRBV5-1 and TRBJ1-3; no definite D call. V was pared by 0 bases and J by 0 bases, with 7 bases between. Looked up from germline, CDR1 is SGHRS and CDR2 is YFSETQ. The CDR3 is made up of 15 amino acids. This chain's CDR3 is CASSLGDRSGNTIYF. Here the CDR3 DNA reads TGCGCCAGCAGCTTGGGGGATCGCTCTGGAAACACCATATATTTT.